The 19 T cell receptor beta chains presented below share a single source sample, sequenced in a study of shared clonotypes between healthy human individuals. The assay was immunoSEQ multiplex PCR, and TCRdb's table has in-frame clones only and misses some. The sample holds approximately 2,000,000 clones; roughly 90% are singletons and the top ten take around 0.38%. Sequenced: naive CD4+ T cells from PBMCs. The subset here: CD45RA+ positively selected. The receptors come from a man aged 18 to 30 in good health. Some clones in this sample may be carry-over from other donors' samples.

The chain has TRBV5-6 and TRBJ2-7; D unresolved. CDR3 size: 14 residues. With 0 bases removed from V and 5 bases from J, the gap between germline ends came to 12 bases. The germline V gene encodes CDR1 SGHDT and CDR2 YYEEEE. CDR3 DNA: TGTGCCAGCAGCTTGGCCAGTGGGCCCCACGAGCAGTACTTC. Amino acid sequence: CASSLASGPHEQYF.

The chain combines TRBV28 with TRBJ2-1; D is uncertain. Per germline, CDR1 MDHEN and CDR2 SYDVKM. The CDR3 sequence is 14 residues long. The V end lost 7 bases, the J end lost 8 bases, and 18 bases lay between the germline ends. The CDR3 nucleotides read TGTGCCAGCATTGCGCCGGGCCGATCGGATGAGCAGTTCTTC. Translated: CASIAPGRSDEQFF. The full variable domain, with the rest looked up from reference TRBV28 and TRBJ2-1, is DVKVTQSSRYLVKRTGEKVFLECVQDMDHENMFWYRQDPGLGLRLIYFSYDVKMKEKGDIPEGYSVSREKKERFSLILESASTNQTSMYLCASIAPGRSDEQFFGPGTRLTVL.

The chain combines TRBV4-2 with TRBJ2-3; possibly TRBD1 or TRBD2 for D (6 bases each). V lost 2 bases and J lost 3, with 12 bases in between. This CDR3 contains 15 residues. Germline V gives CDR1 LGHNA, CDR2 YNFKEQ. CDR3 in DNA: TGTGCCAGCAGCCAATCGGGGGCGAGGACAGATACGCAGTATTTT. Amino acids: CASSQSGARTDTQYF.

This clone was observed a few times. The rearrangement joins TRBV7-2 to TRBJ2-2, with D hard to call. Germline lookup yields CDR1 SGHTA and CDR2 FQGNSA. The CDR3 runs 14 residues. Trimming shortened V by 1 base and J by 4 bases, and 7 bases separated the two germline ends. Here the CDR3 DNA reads TGTGCCAGCAGCTTAGGCAGAATCACCGGGGAGCTGTTTTTT. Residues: CASSLGRITGELFF.

The CDR3 sequence: CASSQVGRGVGRAPLHF. DNA for the CDR3: TGCGCCAGCAGCCAAGTGGGAAGGGGCGTGGGTAGAGCACCCCTCCACTTT. The chain couples TRBV4-1 to TRBJ1-6; possible D gene TRBD1, 5 bases. Germline V gives CDR1 MGHRA, CDR2 YSYEKL. The CDR3 runs 17 residues. Trimming took 1 base from V and 11 from J, leaving 21 bases between them.

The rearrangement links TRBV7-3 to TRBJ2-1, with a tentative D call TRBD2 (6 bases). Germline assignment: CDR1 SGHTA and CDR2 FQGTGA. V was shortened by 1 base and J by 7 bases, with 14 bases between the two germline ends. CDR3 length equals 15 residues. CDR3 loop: CASSLSLAYNNEQFF. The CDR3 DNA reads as TGTGCCAGCAGCTTAAGTCTAGCGTACAATAATGAGCAGTTCTTC.

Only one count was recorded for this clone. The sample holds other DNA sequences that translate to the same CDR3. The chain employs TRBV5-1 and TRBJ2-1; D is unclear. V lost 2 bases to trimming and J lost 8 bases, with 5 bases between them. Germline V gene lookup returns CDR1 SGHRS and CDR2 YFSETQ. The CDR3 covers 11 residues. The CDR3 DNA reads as TGCGCCAGCAGCTTAGTCGATGAGCAGTTCTTC. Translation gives CASSLVDEQFF. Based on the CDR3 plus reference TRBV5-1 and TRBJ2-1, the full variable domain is KAGVTQTPRYLIKTRGQQVTLSCSPISGHRSVSWYQQTPGQGLQFLFEYFSETQRNKGNFPGRFSGRQFSNSRSEMNVSTLELGDSALYLCASSLVDEQFFGPGTRLTVL.

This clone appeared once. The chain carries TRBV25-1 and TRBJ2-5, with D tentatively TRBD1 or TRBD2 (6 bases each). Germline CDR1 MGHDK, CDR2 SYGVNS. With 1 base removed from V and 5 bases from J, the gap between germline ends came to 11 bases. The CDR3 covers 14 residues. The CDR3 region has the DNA TGTGCCAGCAGTGAATGGGGGGCGAGGGAGACCCAGTACTTC. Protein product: CASSEWGARETQYF.

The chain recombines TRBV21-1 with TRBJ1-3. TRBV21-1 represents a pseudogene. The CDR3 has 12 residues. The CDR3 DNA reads TGTGCCAGCCAAAAGTCTGGAAACACCATATATTTT. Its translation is CASQKSGNTIYF.

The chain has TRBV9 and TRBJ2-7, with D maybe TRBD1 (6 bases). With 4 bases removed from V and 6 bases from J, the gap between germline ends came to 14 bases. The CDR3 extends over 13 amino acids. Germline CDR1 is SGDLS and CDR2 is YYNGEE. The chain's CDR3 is CASSSRDIAEQYF. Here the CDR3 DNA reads TGTGCCAGCAGCTCTCGGGACATTGCCGAGCAGTACTTC.

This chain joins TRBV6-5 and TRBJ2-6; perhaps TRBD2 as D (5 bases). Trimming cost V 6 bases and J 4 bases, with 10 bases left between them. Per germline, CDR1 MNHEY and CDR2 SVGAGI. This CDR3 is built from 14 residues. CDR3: CASRAGGGANVLTF. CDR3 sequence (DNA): TGTGCCAGCAGGGCCGGCGGGGGGGCCAACGTCCTGACTTTC.

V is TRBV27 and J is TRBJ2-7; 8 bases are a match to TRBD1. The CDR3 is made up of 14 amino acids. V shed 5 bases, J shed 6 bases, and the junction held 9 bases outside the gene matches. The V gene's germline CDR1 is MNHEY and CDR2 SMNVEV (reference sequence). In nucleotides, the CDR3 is TGTGCCAGCAGTCAATTGACAGGGGAAATCGAGCAGTACTTC. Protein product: CASSQLTGEIEQYF.

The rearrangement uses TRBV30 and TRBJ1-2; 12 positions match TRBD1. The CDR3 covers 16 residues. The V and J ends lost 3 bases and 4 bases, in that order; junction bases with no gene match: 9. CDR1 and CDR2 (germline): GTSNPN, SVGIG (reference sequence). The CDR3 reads CAWRPPRDRGLYGYTF. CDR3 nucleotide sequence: TGTGCCTGGAGGCCTCCCCGGGACAGGGGGCTCTATGGCTACACCTTC. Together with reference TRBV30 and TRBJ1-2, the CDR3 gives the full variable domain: SQTIHQWPATLVQPVGSPLSLECTVEGTSNPNLYWYRQAAGRGLQLLFYSVGIGQISSEVPQNLSASRPQDRQFILSSKKLLLSDSGFYLCAWRPPRDRGLYGYTFGSGTRLTVV.

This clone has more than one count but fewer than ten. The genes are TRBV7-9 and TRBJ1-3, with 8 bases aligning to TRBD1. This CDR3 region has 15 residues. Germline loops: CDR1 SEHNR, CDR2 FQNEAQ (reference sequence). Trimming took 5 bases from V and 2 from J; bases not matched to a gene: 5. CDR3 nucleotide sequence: TGTGCCAGCAGCCCTAACAGGGGGGCTGGAAACACCATATATTTT. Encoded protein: CASSPNRGAGNTIYF.

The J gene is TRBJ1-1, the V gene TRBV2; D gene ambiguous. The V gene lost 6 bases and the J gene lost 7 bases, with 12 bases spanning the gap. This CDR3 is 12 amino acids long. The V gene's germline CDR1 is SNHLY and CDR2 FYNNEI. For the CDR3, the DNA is TGTGCCAGCAGAGCAGACGGAGATGAAGCTTTCTTT. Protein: CASRADGDEAFF. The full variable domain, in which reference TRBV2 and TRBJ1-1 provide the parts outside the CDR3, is EPEVTQTPSHQVTQMGQEVILRCVPISNHLYFYWYRQILGQKVEFLVSFYNNEISEKSEIFDDQFSVERPDGSNFTLKIRSTKLEDSAMYFCASRADGDEAFFGQGTRLTVV.

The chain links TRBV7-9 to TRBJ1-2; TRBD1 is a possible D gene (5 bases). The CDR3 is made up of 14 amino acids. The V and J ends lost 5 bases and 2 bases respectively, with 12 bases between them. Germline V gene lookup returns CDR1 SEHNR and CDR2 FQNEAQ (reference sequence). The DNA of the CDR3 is TGTGCCAGCAGCCGGGGCCGATCCAACTATGGCTACACCTTC. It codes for CASSRGRSNYGYTF.

The CDR3 DNA sequence: TGTGCCAGCAGAGCCGGGGGAGGGGGACTAGCGGGAACAGATACGCAGTATTTT. Its protein product is CASRAGGGGLAGTDTQYF. V and J are TRBV2 and TRBJ2-3, with 13 bases fitting TRBD2. Germline trimming cut 6 bases from V and 3 bases from J; bases unmatched to any gene: 12. The CDR3 is 18 amino acids. Germline values: CDR1 SNHLY, CDR2 FYNNEI.

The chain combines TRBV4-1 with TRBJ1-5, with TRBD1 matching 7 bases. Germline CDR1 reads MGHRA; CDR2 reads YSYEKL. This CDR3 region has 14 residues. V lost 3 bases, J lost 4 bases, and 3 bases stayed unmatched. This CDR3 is CASSHPGQNQPQHF. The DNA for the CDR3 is TGCGCCAGCAGCCATCCGGGACAGAATCAGCCCCAGCATTTT.

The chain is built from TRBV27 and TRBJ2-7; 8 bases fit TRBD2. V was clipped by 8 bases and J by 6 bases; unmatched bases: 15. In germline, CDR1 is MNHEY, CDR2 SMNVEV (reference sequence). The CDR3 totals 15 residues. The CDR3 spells CASGPFLAGGGEQYF. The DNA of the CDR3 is TGTGCCAGCGGCCCGTTTTTGGCGGGAGGTGGCGAGCAGTACTTC.